The sequence of this T cell receptor beta chain was determined in a study of lymphopenia after photon versus proton radiotherapy. Overall study results and limits: Post-nadir diversity loss with photons came from oligoclonal expansion, particularly CD8+ Temra cells. Authors raise, but do not show, better survival with proton therapy. Photon-treated patients lost naive T cells and TCR diversity; proton-treated stayed stable. Post-nadir TCR diversity decline inversely tracked overall survival among those who died.

Clones were sequenced by immunoSEQ multiplex PCR, and TCRdb holds only the in-frame ones, with some missing. The sample has approximately 80,000 clones, about 83% seen once; the top ten hold around 1.4%. Between the trimmed V and J ends, which lost 0 bases and 5 bases, there was a span of 16 bases. Per germline, CDR1 GTSNPN and CDR2 SVGIG (reference sequence). The CDR3 has 16 amino acids. Worth noting for this clone: Antigen specificity is unknown.

The chain combines TRBV30 with TRBJ1-4; no clear D. The receptor was derived from a man aged 55 to 70 with pancreatic cancer. Sequenced material: peripheral blood, taken from a patient treated with proton-based radiotherapy. The CDR3 here is CAWSVYPSKKNEKLFF. Here the CDR3 DNA reads TGTGCCTGGAGTGTATATCCCAGCAAAAAGAATGAAAAACTGTTTTTT.